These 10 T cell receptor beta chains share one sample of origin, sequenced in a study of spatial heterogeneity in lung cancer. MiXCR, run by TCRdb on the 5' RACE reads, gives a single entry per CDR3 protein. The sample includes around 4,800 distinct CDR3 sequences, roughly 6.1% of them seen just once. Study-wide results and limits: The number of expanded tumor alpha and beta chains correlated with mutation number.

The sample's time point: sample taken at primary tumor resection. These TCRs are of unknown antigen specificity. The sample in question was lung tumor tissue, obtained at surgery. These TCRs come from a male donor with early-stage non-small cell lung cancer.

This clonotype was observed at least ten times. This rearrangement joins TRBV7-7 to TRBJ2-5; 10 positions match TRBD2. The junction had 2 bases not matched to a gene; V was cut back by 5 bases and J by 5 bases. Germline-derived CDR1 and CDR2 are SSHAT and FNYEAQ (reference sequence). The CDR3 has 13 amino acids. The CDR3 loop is CASSPAGGETQYF. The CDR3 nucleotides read TGTGCCAGCAGCCCAGCGGGAGGGGAGACCCAGTACTTC.

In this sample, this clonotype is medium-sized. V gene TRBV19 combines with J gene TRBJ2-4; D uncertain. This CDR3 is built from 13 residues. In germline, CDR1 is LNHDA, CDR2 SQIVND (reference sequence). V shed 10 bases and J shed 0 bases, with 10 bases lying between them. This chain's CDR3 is CAISDLAKNIQYF. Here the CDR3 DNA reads TGTGCCATCTCCGACCTAGCCAAAAACATTCAGTACTTC.

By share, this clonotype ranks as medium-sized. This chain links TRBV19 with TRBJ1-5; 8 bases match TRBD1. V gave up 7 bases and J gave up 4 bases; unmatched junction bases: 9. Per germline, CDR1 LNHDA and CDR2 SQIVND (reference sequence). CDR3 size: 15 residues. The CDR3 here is CASTPGTGRNQPQHF. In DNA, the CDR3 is TGTGCCAGTACCCCTGGGACAGGCCGAAATCAGCCCCAGCATTTT.

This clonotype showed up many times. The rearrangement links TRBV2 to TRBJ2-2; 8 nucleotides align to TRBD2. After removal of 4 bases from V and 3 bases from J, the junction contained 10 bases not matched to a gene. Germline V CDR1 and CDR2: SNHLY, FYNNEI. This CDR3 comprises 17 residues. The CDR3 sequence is CASSVPLGLGDTGELFF. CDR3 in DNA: TGTGCCAGCAGTGTTCCGTTGGGACTAGGGGACACCGGGGAGCTGTTTTTT.

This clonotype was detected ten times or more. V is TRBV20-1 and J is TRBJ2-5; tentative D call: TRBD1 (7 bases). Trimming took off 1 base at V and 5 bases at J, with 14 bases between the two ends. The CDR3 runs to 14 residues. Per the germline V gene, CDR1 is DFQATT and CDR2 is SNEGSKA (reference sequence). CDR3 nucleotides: TGCAGTGCTAGAGCCCTGACAGGGAGGGAGACCCAGTACTTC. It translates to CSARALTGRETQYF.

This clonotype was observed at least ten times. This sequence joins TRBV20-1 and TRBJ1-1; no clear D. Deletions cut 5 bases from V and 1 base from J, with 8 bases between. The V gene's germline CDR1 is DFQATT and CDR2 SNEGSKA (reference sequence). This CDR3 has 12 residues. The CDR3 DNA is TGCAGTGCTCTGACTACGAACACTGAAGCTTTCTTT. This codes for CSALTTNTEAFF.

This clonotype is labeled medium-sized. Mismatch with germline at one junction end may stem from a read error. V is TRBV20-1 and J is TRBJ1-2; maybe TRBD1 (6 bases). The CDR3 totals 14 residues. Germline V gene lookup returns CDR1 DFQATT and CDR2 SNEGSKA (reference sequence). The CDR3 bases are TGCAGTGCTAGAGGGTCAGGGACACAGTATGACTACACCTTC. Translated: CSARGSGTQYDYTF.

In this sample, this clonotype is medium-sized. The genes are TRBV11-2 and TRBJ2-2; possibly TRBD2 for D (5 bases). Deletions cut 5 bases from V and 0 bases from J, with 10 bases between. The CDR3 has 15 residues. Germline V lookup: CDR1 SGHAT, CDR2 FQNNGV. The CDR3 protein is CASSHRGSNTGELFF. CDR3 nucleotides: TGTGCCAGCAGCCACCGGGGATCGAACACCGGGGAGCTGTTTTTT.

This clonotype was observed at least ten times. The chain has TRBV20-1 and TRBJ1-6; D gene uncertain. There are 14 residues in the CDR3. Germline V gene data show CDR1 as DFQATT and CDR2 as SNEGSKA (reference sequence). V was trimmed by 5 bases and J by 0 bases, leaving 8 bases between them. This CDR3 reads CSAAQSSYNSPLHF. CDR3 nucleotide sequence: TGCAGTGCTGCTCAAAGCTCCTATAATTCACCCCTCCACTTT.

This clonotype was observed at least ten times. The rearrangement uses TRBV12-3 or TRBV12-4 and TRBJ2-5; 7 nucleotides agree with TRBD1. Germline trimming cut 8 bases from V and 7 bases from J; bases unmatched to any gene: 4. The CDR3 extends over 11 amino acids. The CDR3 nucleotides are TGTGCCAGCGGGACAGCTGGGACCCAGTACTTC. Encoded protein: CASGTAGTQYF.